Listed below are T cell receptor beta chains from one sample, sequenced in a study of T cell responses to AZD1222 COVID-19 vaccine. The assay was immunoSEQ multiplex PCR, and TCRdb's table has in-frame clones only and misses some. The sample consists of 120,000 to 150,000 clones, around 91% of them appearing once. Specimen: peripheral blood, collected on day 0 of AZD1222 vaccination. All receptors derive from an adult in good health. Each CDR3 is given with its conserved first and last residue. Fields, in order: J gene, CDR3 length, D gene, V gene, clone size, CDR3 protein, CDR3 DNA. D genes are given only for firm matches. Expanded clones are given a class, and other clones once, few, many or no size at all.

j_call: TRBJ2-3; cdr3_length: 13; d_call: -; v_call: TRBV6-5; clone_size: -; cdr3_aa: CASRAPGSDTQYF; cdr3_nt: TGTGCCAGCAGGGCACCTGGGTCAGATACGCAGTATTTT
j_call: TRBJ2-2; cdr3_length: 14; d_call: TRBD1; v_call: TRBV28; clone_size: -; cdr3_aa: CASRMGQLTGELFF; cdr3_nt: TGTGCCAGCAGGATGGGACAGCTCACCGGGGAGCTGTTTTTT
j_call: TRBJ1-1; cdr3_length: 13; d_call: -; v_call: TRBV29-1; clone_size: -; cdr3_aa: CSVRTELRTEAFF; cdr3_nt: TGCAGCGTAAGAACAGAGCTCAGGACTGAAGCTTTCTTT
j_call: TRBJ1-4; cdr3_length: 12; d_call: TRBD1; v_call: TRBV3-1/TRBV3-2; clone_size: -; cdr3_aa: CASSSTGAELFF; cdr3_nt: TGTGCCAGCAGCTCAACAGGGGCAGAACTGTTTTTT
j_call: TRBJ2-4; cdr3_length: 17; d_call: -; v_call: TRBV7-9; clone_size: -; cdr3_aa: CASSLVLPPVAKNIQYF; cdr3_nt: TGTGCCAGCAGCTTAGTACTCCCCCCCGTAGCCAAAAACATTCAGTACTTC
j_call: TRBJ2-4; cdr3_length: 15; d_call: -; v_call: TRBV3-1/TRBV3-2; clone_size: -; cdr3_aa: CASSQGGETKNIQYF; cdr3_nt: TGTGCCAGCAGCCAGGGAGGCGAAACCAAAAACATTCAGTACTTC
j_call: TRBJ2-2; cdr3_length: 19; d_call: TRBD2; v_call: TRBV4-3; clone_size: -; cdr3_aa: CASSQDGWTSGRVTGELFF; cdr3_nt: TGCGCCAGCAGCCAAGATGGGTGGACTAGCGGGAGAGTCACCGGGGAGCTGTTTTTT
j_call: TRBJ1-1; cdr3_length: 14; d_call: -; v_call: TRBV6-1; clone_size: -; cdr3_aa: CASSEAAGPTEAFF; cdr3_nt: TGTGCCAGCAGTGAAGCGGCTGGGCCCACTGAAGCTTTCTTT
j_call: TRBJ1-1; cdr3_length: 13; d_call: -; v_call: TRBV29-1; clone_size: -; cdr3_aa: CSVVRGPGTEAFF; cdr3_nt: TGCAGCGTTGTCCGCGGGCCTGGCACTGAAGCTTTCTTT
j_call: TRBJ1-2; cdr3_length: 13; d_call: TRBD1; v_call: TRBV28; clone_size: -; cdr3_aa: CASSEHRGYGYTF; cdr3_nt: TGTGCCAGCAGCGAACACAGGGGCTATGGCTACACCTTC
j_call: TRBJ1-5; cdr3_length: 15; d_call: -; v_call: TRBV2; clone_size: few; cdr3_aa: CASSDRPGGYQPQHF; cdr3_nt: TGTGCCAGCAGCGACCGCCCGGGGGGATATCAGCCCCAGCATTTT
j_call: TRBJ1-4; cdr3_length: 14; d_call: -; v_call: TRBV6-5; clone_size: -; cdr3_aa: CASSYTGFNEKLFF; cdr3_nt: TGTGCCAGCAGTTATACAGGCTTTAATGAAAAACTGTTTTTT
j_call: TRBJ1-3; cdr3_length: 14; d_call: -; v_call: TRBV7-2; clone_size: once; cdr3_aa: CASSLSWAGNTIYF; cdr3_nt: TGTGCCAGCAGCTTGAGTTGGGCTGGAAACACCATATATTTT
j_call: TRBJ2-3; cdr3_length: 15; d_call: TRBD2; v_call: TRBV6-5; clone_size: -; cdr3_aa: CASSYQSGGSDTQYF; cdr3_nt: TGTGCCAGCAGTTACCAATCGGGGGGATCAGATACGCAGTATTTT
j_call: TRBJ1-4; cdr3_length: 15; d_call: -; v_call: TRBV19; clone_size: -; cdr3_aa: CASASTGMGGEKLFF; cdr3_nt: TGTGCCAGCGCATCAACAGGGATGGGTGGTGAAAAACTGTTTTTT
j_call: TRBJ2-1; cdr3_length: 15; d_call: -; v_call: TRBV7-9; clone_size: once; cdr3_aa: CASSLVGSAYNEQFF; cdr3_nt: TGTGCCAGCAGCTTAGTAGGGAGTGCCTACAATGAGCAGTTCTTC
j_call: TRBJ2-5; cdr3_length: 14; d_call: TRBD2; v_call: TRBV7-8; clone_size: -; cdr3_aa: CASSSGLLQETQYF; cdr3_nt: TGTGCCAGCAGCTCGGGACTATTGCAAGAGACCCAGTACTTC
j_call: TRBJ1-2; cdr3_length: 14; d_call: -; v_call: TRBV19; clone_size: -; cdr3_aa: CASSFAGAHYGYTF; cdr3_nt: TGTGCCAGTAGTTTTGCAGGCGCTCACTATGGCTACACCTTC
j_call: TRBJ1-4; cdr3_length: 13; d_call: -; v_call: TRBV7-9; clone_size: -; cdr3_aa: CASSLAVGEKLFF; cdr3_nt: TGTGCCAGCAGCTTAGCAGTTGGGGAAAAACTGTTTTTT
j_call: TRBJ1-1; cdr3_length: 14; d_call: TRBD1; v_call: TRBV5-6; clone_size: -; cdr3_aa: CASSLGSQGAWAFF; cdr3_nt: TGTGCCAGCAGCTTGGGTTCTCAGGGGGCGTGGGCTTTCTTT
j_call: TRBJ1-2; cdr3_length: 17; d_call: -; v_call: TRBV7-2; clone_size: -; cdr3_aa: CASSLSAAFLNNYGYTF; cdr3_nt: TGTGCCAGCAGCTTATCAGCTGCCTTCCTAAATAACTATGGCTACACCTTC
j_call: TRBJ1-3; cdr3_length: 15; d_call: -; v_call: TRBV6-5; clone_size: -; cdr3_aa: CASSYSRISGNTIYF; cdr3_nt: TGTGCCAGCAGTTACTCAAGGATCTCTGGAAACACCATATATTTT
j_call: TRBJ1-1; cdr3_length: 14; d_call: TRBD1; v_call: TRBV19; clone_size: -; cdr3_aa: CASSFGQGNTEAFF; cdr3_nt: TGTGCCAGTAGTTTCGGACAGGGGAACACTGAAGCTTTCTTT
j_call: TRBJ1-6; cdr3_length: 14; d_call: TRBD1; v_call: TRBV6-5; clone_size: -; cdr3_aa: CASSPRDRDSPLHF; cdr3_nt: TGTGCCAGCAGCCCCCGGGACAGGGATTCACCCCTCCACTTT
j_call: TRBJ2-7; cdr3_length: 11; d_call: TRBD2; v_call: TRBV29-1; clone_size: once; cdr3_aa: CSVGEGIEQYF; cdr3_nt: TGCAGCGTTGGGGAGGGAATAGAGCAGTACTTC
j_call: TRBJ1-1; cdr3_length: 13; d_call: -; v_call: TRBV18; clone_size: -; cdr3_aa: CASSPRSAGEAFF; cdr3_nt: TGTGCCAGCTCACCACGGTCAGCCGGTGAAGCTTTCTTT
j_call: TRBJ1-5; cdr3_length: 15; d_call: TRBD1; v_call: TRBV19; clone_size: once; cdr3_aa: CASRIRQGKNQPQHF; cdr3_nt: TGTGCCAGTAGGATTAGACAGGGAAAAAATCAGCCCCAGCATTTT
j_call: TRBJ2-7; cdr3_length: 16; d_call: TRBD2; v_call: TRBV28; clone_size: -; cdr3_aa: CASSLLEGGDYYEQYF; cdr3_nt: TGTGCCAGCAGTCTACTCGAGGGAGGGGACTACTACGAGCAGTACTTC
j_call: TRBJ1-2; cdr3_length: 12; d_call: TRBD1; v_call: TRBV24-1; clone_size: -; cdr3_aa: CAIWDRDSGYTF; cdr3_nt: TGTGCCATCTGGGACAGGGACTCTGGCTACACCTTC
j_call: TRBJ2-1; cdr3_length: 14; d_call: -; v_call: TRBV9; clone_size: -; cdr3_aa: CASNPTASYTEQFF; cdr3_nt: TGTGCCAGCAACCCGACAGCCTCGTATACGGAGCAGTTCTTC
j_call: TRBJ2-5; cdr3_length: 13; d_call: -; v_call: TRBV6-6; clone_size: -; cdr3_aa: CASSYTGEETQYF; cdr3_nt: TGTGCCAGCAGTTATACAGGCGAAGAGACCCAGTACTTC
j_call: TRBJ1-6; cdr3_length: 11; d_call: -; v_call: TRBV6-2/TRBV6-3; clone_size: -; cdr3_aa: CASSYSSTLHF; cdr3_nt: TGTGCCAGCAGTTACTCCTCCACCCTCCACTTT
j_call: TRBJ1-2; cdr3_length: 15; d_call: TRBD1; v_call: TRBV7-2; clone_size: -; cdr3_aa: CASSFGTGRLGGYTF; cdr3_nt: TGTGCCAGCAGCTTCGGGACAGGGCGCCTGGGAGGCTACACCTTC
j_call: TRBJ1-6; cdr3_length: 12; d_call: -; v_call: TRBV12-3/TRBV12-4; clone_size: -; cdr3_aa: CASSHGPSPLHF; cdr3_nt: TGTGCCAGTAGCCATGGACCTTCACCCCTCCACTTT
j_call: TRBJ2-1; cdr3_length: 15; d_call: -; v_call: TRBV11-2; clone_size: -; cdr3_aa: CASSRQRTQYNEQFF; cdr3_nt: TGTGCCAGCAGCCGACAGCGAACTCAATACAATGAGCAGTTCTTC
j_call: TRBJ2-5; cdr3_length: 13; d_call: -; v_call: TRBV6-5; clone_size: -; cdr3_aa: CASTSTSQETQYF; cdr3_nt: TGTGCCAGCACCTCCACGTCCCAAGAGACCCAGTACTTC
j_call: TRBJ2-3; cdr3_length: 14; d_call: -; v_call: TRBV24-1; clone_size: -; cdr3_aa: CATSDRGSTDTQYF; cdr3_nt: TGTGCCACCAGTGACCGGGGGAGCACAGATACGCAGTATTTT
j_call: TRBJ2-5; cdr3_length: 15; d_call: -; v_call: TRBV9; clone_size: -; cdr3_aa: CASSASIAPQETQYF; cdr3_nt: TGTGCCAGCAGCGCCTCCATAGCCCCTCAAGAGACCCAGTACTTC
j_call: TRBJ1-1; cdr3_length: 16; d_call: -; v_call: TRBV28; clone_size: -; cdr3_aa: CASSTRSHQVHTEAFF; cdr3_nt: TGTGCCAGCAGTACCCGTTCCCACCAGGTGCACACTGAAGCTTTCTTT
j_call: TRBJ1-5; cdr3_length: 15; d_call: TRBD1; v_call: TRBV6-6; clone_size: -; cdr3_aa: CASSVFDREDQPQHF; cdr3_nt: TGTGCCAGCAGTGTGTTCGACAGGGAAGATCAGCCCCAGCATTTT
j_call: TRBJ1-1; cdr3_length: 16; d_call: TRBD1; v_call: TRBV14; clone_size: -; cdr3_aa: CASSQERGLMNTEAFF; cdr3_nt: TGTGCCAGCAGCCAAGAGAGGGGGCTGATGAACACTGAAGCTTTCTTT
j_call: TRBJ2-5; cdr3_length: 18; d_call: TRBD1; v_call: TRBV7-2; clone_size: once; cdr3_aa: CASSLGGPGTGVRETQYF; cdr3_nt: TGTGCCAGCAGCTTAGGGGGTCCGGGTACAGGGGTTCGTGAGACCCAGTACTTC
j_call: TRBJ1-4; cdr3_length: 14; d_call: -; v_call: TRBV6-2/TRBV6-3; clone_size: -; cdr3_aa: CASSYEGVAEKLFF; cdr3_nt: TGTGCCAGCAGTTATGAGGGGGTGGCGGAAAAACTGTTTTTT
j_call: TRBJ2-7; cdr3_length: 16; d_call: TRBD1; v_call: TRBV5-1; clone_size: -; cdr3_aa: CASSSTAGQGGDEQYF; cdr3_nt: TGCGCCAGCAGCTCAACCGCGGGACAGGGGGGCGACGAGCAGTACTTC
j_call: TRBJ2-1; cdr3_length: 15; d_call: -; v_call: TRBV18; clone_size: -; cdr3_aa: CASSPQGRDGNEQFF; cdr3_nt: TGTGCCAGCTCACCGCAAGGCAGGGATGGCAATGAGCAGTTCTTC
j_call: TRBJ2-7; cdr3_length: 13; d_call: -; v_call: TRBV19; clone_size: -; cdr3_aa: CASTDGDSAKQYF; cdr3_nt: TGTGCCAGTACAGACGGAGACTCGGCAAAGCAGTACTTC
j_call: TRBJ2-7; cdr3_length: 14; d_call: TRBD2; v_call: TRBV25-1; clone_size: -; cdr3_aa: CASSLGEGRAEQYF; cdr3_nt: TGTGCCAGCAGCCTGGGGGAGGGGAGGGCCGAGCAGTACTTC
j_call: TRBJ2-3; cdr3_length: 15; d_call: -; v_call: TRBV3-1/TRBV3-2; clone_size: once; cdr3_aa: CASSQGRTLTDTQYF; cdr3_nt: TGTGCCAGCAGCCAAGGGCGGACCCTCACAGATACGCAGTATTTT